This T cell receptor (beta chain) was observed in a study of blood T cell repertoires in COVID-19. Study-level background: Samples representing acute and convalescent COVID-19 were sourced from the United States, Italy and Spain.

The CDR3 loop spans 14 amino acids. Trimming took off 3 bases at V and 0 bases at J, with 6 bases between the two ends. From germline, CDR1 is WSHSY and CDR2 SAAADI. Profiling relied on immunoSEQ multiplex PCR, and the TCRdb table lists in-frame clones only, not all of them. The table records 200,000 to 300,000 clones, about 88% of them present only once. The sample was peripheral blood. The J gene is TRBJ1-5, the V gene TRBV10-2; D is uncertain. The TCR sequence derives from a man aged 25 to 45 with active or convalescent COVID-19. The CDR3 reads CASSDPHSNQPQHF. For the CDR3, the DNA is TGCGCCAGCAGTGATCCCCATAGCAATCAGCCCCAGCATTTT.